One T cell receptor (beta chain) is described in this entry. These data originate in a study of blood T cell repertoires in COVID-19. Repertoires were generated with immunoSEQ multiplex PCR, while TCRdb's copy carries only in-frame clones and drops some. The sample lists approximately 250,000 clones; roughly 81% were seen once. V lost 0 bases and J 5 bases, leaving 13 bases between the germline ends. Looked up from germline, CDR1 is SGHRS and CDR2 is YFSETQ. CDR3 size: 15 residues. The J gene is TRBJ2-3, the V gene TRBV5-1; TRBD1 might be the D (6 bases). The sequencing sample was made of peripheral blood. The sequence came from a man in his fifties with acute or convalescent COVID-19. This CDR3 is CASSLVSGAGDTQYF. The CDR3 nucleotides are TGCGCCAGCAGCTTGGTTTCAGGGGCCGGAGATACGCAGTATTTT.